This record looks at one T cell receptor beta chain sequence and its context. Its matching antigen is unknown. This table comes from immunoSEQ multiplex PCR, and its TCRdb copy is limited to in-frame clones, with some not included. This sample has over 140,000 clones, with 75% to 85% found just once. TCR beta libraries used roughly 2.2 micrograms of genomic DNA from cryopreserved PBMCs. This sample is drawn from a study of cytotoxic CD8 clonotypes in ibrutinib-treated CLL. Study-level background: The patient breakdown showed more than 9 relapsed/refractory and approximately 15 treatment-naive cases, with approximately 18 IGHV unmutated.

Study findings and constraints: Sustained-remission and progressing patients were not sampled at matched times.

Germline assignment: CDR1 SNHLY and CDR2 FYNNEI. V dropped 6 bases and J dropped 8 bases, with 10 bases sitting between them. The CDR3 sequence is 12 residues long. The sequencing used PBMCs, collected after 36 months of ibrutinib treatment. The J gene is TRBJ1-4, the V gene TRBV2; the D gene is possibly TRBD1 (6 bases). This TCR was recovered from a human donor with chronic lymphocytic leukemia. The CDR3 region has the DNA TGTGCCAGCAGACAGGGTACCGAAAAACTGTTTTTT. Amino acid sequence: CASRQGTEKLFF.